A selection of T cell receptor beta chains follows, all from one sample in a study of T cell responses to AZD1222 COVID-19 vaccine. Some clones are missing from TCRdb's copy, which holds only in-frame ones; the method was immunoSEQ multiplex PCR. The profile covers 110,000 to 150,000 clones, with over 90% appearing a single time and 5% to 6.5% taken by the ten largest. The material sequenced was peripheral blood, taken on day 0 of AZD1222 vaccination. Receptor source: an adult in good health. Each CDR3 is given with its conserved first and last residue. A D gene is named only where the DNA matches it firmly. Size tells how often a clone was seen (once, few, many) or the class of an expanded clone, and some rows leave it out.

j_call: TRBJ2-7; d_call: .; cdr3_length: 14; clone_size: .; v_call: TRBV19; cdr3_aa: CASSIRALSNEQYF; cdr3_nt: TGTGCCAGTAGTATACGAGCTCTTTCCAACGAGCAGTACTTC
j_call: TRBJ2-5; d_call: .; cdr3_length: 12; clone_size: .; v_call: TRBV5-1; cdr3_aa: CASSLGQETQYF; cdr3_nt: TGCGCCAGCAGCTTGGGCCAAGAGACCCAGTACTTC
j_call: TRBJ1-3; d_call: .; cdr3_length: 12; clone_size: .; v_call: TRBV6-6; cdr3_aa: CASEDAGRTIYF; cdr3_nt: TGTGCCAGCGAAGACGCCGGGCGCACCATATATTTT
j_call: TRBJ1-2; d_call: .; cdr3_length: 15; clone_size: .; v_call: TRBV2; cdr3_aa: CASSVSPGEGGGYTF; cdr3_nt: TGTGCCAGCAGTGTATCTCCGGGTGAAGGGGGTGGCTACACCTTC
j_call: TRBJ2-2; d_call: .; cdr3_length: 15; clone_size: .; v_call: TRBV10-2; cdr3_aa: CASSLRDLNTGELFF; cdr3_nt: TGCGCCAGCAGTCTACGAGATTTGAACACCGGGGAGCTGTTTTTT
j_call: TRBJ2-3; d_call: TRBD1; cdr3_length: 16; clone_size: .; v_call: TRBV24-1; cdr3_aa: CATSDLKTGRTDTQYF; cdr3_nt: TGTGCCACCAGTGATTTAAAGACAGGGCGCACAGATACGCAGTATTTT
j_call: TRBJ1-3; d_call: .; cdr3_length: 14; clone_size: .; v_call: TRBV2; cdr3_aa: CASSVLGSGNTIYF; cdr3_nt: TGTGCCAGCAGTGTTTTGGGCTCTGGAAACACCATATATTTT
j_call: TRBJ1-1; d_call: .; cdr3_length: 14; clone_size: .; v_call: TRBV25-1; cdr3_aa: CASSVWDLNTEAFF; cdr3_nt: TGTGCCAGCAGTGTTTGGGACCTAAACACTGAAGCTTTCTTT
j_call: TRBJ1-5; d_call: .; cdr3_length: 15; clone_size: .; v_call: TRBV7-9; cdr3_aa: CASSPGTGPHQPQHF; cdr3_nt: TGTGCCAGCAGCCCCGGAACAGGGCCCCATCAGCCCCAGCATTTT
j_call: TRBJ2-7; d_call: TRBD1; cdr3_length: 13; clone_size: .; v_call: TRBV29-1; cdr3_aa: CSVGTGKRYEQYF; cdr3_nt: TGCAGCGTTGGGACAGGGAAACGCTACGAGCAGTACTTC
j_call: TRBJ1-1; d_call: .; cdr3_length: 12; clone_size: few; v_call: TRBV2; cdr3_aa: CASSPQITEAFF; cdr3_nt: TGTGCCAGCAGCCCACAGATCACTGAAGCTTTCTTT
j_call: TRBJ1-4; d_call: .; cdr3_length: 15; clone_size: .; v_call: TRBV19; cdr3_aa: CASNLRTVTNEKLFF; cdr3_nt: TGTGCCAGTAATCTTCGGACAGTAACGAACGAAAAACTGTTTTTT
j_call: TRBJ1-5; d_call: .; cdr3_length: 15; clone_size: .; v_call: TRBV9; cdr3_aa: CASSMGPLQDQPQHF; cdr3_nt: TGTGCCAGCAGCATGGGACCGCTGCAGGATCAGCCCCAGCATTTT
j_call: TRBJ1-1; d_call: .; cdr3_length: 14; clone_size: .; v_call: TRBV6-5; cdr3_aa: CASSYQAGNTEAFF; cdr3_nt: TGTGCCAGCAGTTACCAGGCCGGGAACACTGAAGCTTTCTTT
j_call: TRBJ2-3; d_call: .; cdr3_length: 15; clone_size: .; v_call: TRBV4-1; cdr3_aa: CASSQGSGEADTQYF; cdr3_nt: TGCGCCAGCAGCCAGGGCTCAGGAGAGGCAGATACGCAGTATTTT
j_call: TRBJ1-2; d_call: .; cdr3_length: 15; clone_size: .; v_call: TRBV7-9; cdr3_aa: CASSLAGWETYGYTF; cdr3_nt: TGTGCCAGCAGCTTAGCTGGTTGGGAAACCTATGGCTACACCTTC
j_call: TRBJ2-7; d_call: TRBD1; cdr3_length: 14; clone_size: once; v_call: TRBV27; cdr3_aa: CASSAGTGQYEQYF; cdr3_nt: TGTGCCAGCAGTGCCGGGACAGGGCAGTACGAGCAGTACTTC
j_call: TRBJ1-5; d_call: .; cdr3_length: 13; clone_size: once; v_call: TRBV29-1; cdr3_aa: CSVGSGGGQPQHF; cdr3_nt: TGCAGCGTTGGATCCGGGGGCGGTCAGCCCCAGCATTTT
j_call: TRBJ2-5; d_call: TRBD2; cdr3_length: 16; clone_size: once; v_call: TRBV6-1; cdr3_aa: CASSDWTSGMEETQYF; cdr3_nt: TGTGCCAGCAGTGACTGGACTAGCGGGATGGAAGAGACCCAGTACTTC
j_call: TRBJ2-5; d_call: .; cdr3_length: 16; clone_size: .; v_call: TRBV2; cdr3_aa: CASSAIGTWRGETQYF; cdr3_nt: TGTGCCAGCAGTGCTATTGGTACGTGGCGGGGAGAGACCCAGTACTTC
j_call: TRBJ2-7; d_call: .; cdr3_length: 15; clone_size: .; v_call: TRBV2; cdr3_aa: CASSGVSTGSYEQYF; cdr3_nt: TGTGCCAGCAGTGGGGTATCGACAGGCAGCTACGAGCAGTACTTC
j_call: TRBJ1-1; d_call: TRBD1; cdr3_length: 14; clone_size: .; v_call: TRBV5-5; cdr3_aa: CASSFDRANTEAFF; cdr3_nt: TGTGCCAGCAGCTTTGACAGGGCTAACACTGAAGCTTTCTTT